The source of this T cell receptor beta chain is a study of vaccination and CD4 T cells after COVID-19. Whole-study results and caveats: Early post-infection timepoints were not included, and relatively few convalescent patients were studied.

Treatment: roughly ten-day PBMC culture with coronavirus spike peptide pools or control peptides (ViraFEST assay). Gathered ahead of the COVID-19 pandemic (2011-2018) were the CD4+ T cells of the unexposed donor. With peptide pools, ViraFEST first expanded antigen-specific T cells and afterwards sequenced their TCRs. Half of the medium was exchanged for fresh IL-2 medium, first on day 3 and then on day 7. This clonotype has only a few counts. The target antigen is unknown. This CDR3 contains 15 residues. CDR1 is MNHEY, CDR2 SMNVEV, per germline (reference sequence). The germline V and J ends were trimmed by 6 bases and 0 bases, with 9 bases remaining between them. The study sequenced cultured CD4+ T cell DNA using the Oncomine TCR Beta short-read assay. Using the QIAamp micro DNA kit, genomic DNA was extracted from the CD4+ T cells that had been cultured. Via MiXCR, TCRdb re-called the PCR reads, giving one row per CDR3 protein. This table holds more than 9,500 distinct CDR3 sequences, around a third found once.

Sequencing input: CD4+ T cells from blood, cultured in vitro. This sequence joins TRBV27 and TRBJ2-6; no clear D gene. The receptor's source is a human donor in good health. The CDR3 nucleotides read TGTGCCAGCAGCTCACCCTCCTCTGGGGCCAACGTCCTGACTTTC. Encoded protein: CASSSPSSGANVLTF.